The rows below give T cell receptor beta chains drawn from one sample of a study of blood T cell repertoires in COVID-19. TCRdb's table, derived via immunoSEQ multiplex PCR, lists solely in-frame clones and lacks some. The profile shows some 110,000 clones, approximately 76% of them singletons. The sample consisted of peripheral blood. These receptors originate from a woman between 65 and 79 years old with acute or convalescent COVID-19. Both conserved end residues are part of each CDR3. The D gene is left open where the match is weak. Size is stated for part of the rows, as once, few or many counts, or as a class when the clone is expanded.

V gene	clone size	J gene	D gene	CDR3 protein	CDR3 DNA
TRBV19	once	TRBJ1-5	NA	CASSISDQPQHF	TGTGCCAGTAGTATATCAGATCAGCCCCAGCATTTT
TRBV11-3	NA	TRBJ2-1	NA	CASSLGVGTPQFF	TGTGCCAGCAGCTTAGGAGTAGGGACACCGCAGTTCTTC
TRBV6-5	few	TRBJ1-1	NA	CASSFGDRQNTEAFF	TGTGCCAGCAGTTTTGGAGACAGGCAGAACACTGAAGCTTTCTTT
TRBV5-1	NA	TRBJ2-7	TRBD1	CASSQGDRVGFEQYF	TGCGCCAGCAGCCAGGGGGACAGGGTGGGGTTCGAGCAGTACTTC
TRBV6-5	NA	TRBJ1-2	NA	CASVRTHSGYTF	TGTGCCAGCGTCCGGACACATTCGGGCTACACCTTC
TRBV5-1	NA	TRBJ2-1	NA	CASSLVGGSYNEQFF	TGCGCCAGCAGCTTAGTAGGGGGCTCCTACAATGAGCAGTTCTTC
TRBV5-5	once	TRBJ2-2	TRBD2	CASSTSRGVSTGELFF	TGTGCCAGCAGCACTTCTCGGGGGGTGAGCACCGGGGAGCTGTTTTTT
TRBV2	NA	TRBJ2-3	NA	CASIPAASTDTQYF	TGTGCCAGCATCCCAGCGGCTAGCACAGATACGCAGTATTTT
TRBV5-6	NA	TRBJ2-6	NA	CASSRGADSPRSGANVLTF	TGTGCCAGCAGCCGGGGCGCGGACAGTCCCAGGAGTGGGGCCAACGTCCTGACTTTC
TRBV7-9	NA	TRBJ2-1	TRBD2	CASSPGTSGRYNEQFF	TGTGCCAGCAGCCCCGGGACTAGCGGTAGATACAATGAGCAGTTCTTC
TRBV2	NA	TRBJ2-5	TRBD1	CASRNLDRGPRETQYF	TGTGCCAGCAGAAATTTGGACAGGGGACCCCGAGAGACCCAGTACTTC
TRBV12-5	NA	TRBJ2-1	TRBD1	CASGQEDRGSYNEQFF	TGTGCTAGTGGCCAAGAAGACAGGGGATCCTACAATGAGCAGTTCTTC
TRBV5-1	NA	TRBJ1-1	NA	CASSLAQGHTEAFF	TGCGCCAGCAGCTTGGCCCAGGGGCACACTGAAGCTTTCTTT
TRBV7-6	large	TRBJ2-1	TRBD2	CASSSQGLAVASGEQFF	TGTGCCAGCAGCTCGCAGGGACTAGCGGTAGCGTCGGGGGAGCAGTTCTTC